The 5 T cell receptor beta chains below all came from one sample that was sequenced in a study of T-cell reconstitution after alpha-beta-depleted transplantation in children. Preparing the TCRbeta library involved the use of unique molecular identifiers. TCRdb itself ran the PCR reads through MiXCR, one entry per CDR3 protein. The sample includes under 300,000 distinct CDR3 sequences, 9.5% to 13% of them seen just once. The input for sequencing was peripheral blood, taken 180 days after TCRalphabeta/CD19-depleted stem cell transplant. The receptors derive from a male patient between 2 and 10 years old who had a stem cell transplant for chronic granulomatous disease, so the T cells may come from the graft donor.

This clonotype was found many times. The rearrangement uses TRBV5-1 and TRBJ1-2; 9 bases fit TRBD1. The J segment lost 4 bases and the V segment lost 5 bases, leaving 0 bases of the junction unmatched. CDR3 size: 12 residues. Germline CDR1 reads SGHRS; CDR2 reads YFSETQ. The chain's CDR3 is CASRQGAYGYTF. CDR3 in DNA: TGCGCCAGCAGACAGGGGGCCTATGGCTACACCTTC.

This clonotype was detected ten times or more. V gene TRBV5-1 combines with J gene TRBJ2-7; D may be TRBD2 (6 bases). The CDR3 sequence is 18 residues long. Germline values: CDR1 SGHRS, CDR2 YFSETQ. Trimming removed 2 bases from V and 3 bases from J, with 24 bases in between. CDR3 coding DNA: TGCGCCAGCAGCTTTGGGGGGTTTAGTGGGACTGGGGTCTACGAGCAGTACTTC. Its protein product is CASSFGGFSGTGVYEQYF.

This clonotype was counted many times. V and J are TRBV7-9 and TRBJ1-2; a possible D gene is TRBD1 (6 bases). The CDR3 totals 14 residues. Trimming shortened V by 5 bases and J by 7 bases, and 17 bases separated the two germline ends. Germline V gene data show CDR1 as SEHNR and CDR2 as FQNEAQ (reference sequence). CDR3 in DNA: TGTGCCAGCAGCCACCGGGACATTATTCCTGGCTACACCTTC. It specifies CASSHRDIIPGYTF.

This clonotype has a count of ten or more. The CDR3 bases are TGCAGCAGTTGGGGGGTGAGGAATGAGCAGTTCTTC. As protein: CSSWGVRNEQFF. This chain connects TRBV20-1 to TRBJ2-1, with a weak D call TRBD2 (6 bases). There are 12 residues in the CDR3. CDR1 and CDR2 (germline): DFQATT, SNEGSKA (reference sequence).

This clonotype came up many times. This chain uses TRBV6-5 with TRBJ1-2, with TRBD1 identical over 7 bases. Germline trimming cut 4 bases from V and 7 bases from J; bases unmatched to any gene: 9. This CDR3 has 14 amino acids. The germline V gene has CDR1 MNHEY and CDR2 SVGAGI. CDR3 protein: CASSWDRNDFGYTF. DNA of the CDR3: TGTGCCAGCAGTTGGGACAGAAATGACTTTGGCTACACCTTC.